This TCR beta chain was captured in a study of T cells in Graves' hyperthyroidism and ophthalmopathy. The CDR3 regions of TCR beta were amplified from RNA transcripts. First-round RT-PCR with HTBI primers amplified the TCR CDR3 region. TCRdb recomputed calls from the multiplex PCR reads with MiXCR, one row per CDR3 protein. The data show about 350,000 distinct CDR3 sequences, with around 15% seen just once and about 37% held by the top ten. Sequencing used blood. This TCR came from a woman aged 40 to 50 with Graves' ophthalmopathy.

The CDR3 bases are TGTGCCAGTGCTAGGGCCGGCGATAGCAATCAGCCCCAGCATTTT. It encodes CASARAGDSNQPQHF. The chain has TRBV6-1 and TRBJ1-5, with D unclear. Trimming removed 9 bases from V and 0 bases from J, with 15 bases in between. The CDR3 extends over 15 amino acids. CDR1 and CDR2 (germline): MNHNS, SASEGT.